The clone carrying this TCR beta chain showed up just a few times. Its antigen is not identified. The record originates from a study of CD8+CD57+ T cells in acquired aplastic anemia. Study-wide context: Researchers reported that healthy donors averaged approximately 9.8 million reads for CD4+ cells. Study-level points and caveats: Between patients and controls, around 31 CD8+ CDR3 sequences were found in common. Patients were compared with controls for CD8+ Simpson's diversity, and no significant difference emerged.

This CDR3 is built from 13 residues. Trimming shortened V by 1 base and J by 10 bases, and 12 bases separated the two germline ends. Germline loops: CDR1 SGHAT, CDR2 FQNNGV. For CDR3 and TCR beta VDJ profiling, genomic DNA was the template used. A single record per CDR3 protein comes from TCRdb applying MiXCR to the reads. In the table there are about 220,000 distinct CDR3 sequences, almost 35% of which are singletons. This receptor was identified in a human donor in good health, serving as a control. V gene TRBV11-2 combines with J gene TRBJ2-3; the D gene could be TRBD1 or TRBD2 (5 bases each). Sequenced material: sorted CD4+, CD8+, or CD8+CD57+ T cells (not recorded which) from PBMCs. In nucleotides, the CDR3 is TGTGCCAGCAGCTTAGGGGGGTCAAAGGCGCAGTATTTT. Its protein product is CASSLGGSKAQYF.